Sequencing of this T cell receptor (beta chain) was carried out in a study of tumor T cells in aggressive B-cell lymphoma (dated by TCRdb to 2015 to 2018). For this chain, trimming is 5 bases at the V end and 11 bases at the J end, and the number of junction bases without a gene match is 8. Reading from cysteine to phenylalanine, the CDR3 counts 12 amino acids. Of the read, only the CDR3 DNA is kept; its 36 bases are in frame from base 1. The germline V gene gives CDR1 as MNHEY and CDR2 as SVGAGI. The receptor library was made with the immunoSEQ multiplex PCR assay. As stored in TCRdb, this immuneACCESS dataset retains in-frame rearrangements with V and J assigned. A fraction of the clones does not appear; measured against another copy, unresolved V genes explain less than half of the discrepancy, and the remainder lacks a known reason. Here the sample has 3,000 to 4,500 clones; about 94% occur a single time. The top ten clones comprise 2.1% of the sample.

About this clone itself: Its binding antigen is unknown. No base qualities exist here, and no much larger clone lies one base off it.

The chain was built from TRBV6-5 and TRBJ1-1; 7 bases in the middle match TRBD1. What was sequenced was tumor tissue. The clonotype originates from an adult with diffuse large B cell lymphoma. The CDR3 corresponds to CASSKIQGRAFF. The sequenced DNA is TGTGCCAGCAGTAAGATACAGGGGCGCGCTTTCTTT.